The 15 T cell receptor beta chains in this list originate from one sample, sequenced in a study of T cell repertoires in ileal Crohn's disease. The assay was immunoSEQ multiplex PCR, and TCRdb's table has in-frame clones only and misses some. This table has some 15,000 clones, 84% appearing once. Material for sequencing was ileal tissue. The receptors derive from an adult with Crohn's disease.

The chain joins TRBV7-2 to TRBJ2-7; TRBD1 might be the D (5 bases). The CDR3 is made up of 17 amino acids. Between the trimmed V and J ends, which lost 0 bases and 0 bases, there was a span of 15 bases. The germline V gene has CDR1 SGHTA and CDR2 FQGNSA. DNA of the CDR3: TGTGCCAGCAGCTTAGCGATGGGGCAGGCGAACTCCTACGAGCAGTACTTC. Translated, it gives CASSLAMGQANSYEQYF.

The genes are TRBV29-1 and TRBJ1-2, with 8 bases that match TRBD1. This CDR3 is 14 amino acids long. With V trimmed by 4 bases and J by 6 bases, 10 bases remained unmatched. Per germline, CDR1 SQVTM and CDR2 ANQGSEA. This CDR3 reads CSVGQGAVDNGYTF. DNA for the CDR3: TGCAGCGTTGGGCAGGGGGCCGTTGATAATGGCTACACCTTC.

The DNA for the CDR3 is TGCAGCGTCCCCGGACTAGCGGGAGGGTACGAGCAGTACTTC. Its protein is CSVPGLAGGYEQYF. This chain links TRBV29-1 with TRBJ2-7; 15 bases fit TRBD2. The CDR3 consists of 14 residues. Unmatched junction bases numbered 4, after V lost 6 bases and J lost 4 bases. Germline-derived CDR1 and CDR2 are SQVTM and ANQGSEA.

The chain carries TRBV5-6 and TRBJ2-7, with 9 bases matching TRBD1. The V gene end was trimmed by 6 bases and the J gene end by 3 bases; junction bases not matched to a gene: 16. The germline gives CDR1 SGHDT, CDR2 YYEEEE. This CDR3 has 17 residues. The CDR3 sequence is CASIESVRDRVYYEQYF. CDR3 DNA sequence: TGTGCCAGCATCGAATCAGTCCGGGACAGGGTTTACTACGAGCAGTACTTC.

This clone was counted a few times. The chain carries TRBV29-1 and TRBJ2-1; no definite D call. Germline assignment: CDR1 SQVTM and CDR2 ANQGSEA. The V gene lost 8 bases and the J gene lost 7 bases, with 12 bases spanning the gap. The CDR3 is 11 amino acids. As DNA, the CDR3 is TGCAGCTCCAGTGGCGGTAATGAGCAGTTCTTC. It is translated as CSSSGGNEQFF.

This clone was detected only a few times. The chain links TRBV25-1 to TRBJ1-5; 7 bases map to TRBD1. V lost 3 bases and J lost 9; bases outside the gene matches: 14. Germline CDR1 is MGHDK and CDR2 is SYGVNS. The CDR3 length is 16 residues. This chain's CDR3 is CASSDSLDRFSRPQHF. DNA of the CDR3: TGTGCCAGCAGTGACTCCCTGGACAGGTTTTCACGGCCCCAGCATTTT.

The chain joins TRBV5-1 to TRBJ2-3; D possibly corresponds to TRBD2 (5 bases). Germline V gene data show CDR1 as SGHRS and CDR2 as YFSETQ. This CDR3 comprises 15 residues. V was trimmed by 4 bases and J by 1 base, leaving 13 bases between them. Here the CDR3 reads CASSREYQGTDTQYF. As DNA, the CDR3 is TGCGCCAGCAGCAGGGAGTACCAGGGCACAGATACGCAGTATTTT. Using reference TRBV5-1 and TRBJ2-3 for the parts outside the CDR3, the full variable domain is KAGVTQTPRYLIKTRGQQVTLSCSPISGHRSVSWYQQTPGQGLQFLFEYFSETQRNKGNFPGRFSGRQFSNSRSEMNVSTLELGDSALYLCASSREYQGTDTQYFGPGTRLTVL.

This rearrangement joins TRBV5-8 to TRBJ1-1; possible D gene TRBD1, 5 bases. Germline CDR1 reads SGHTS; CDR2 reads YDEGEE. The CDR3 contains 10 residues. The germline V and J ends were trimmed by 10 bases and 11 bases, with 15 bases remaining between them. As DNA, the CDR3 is TGTGCCGGGGCAAAGCAGGAGGCTTTCTTT. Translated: CAGAKQEAFF. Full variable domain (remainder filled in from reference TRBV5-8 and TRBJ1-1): EAGVTQSPTHLIKTRGQQATLRCSPISGHTSVYWYQQALGLGLQFLLWYDEGEERNRGNFPPRFSGRQFPNYSSELNVNALELEDSALYLCAGAKQEAFFGQGTRLTVV.

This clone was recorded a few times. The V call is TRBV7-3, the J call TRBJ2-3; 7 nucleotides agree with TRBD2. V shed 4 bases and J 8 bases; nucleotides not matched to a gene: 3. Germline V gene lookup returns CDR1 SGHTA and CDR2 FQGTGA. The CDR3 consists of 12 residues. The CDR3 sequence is CASSSSGGTQYF. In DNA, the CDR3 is TGTGCCAGCAGCTCTTCGGGGGGTACGCAGTATTTT.

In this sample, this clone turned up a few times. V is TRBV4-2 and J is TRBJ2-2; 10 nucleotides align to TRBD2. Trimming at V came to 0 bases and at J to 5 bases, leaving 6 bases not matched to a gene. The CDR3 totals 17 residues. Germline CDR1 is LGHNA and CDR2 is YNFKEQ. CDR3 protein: CASSQDWSGGVTGELFF. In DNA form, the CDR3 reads TGTGCCAGCAGCCAAGACTGGAGCGGGGGGGTTACCGGGGAGCTGTTTTTT.

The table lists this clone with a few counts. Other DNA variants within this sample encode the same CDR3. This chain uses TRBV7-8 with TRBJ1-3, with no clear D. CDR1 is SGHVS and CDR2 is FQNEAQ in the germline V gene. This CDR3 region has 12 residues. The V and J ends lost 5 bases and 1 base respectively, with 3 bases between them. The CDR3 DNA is TGTGCCAGCAGCCCGTCTGGAAACACCATATATTTT. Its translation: CASSPSGNTIYF. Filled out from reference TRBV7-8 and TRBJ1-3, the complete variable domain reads GAGVSQSPRYKVAKRGQDVALRCDPISGHVSLFWYQQALGQGPEFLTYFQNEAQLDKSGLPSDRFFAERPEGSVSTLKIQRTQQEDSAVYLCASSPSGNTIYFGEGSWLTVV.

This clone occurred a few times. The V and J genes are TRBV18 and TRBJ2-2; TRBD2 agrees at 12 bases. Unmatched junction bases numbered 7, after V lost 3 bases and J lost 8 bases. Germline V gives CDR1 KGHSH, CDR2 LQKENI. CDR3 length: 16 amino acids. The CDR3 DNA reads TGTGCCAGCTCACCGCGACTAGCGGGAGACCCGGGGGAGCTGTTTTTT. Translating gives CASSPRLAGDPGELFF.

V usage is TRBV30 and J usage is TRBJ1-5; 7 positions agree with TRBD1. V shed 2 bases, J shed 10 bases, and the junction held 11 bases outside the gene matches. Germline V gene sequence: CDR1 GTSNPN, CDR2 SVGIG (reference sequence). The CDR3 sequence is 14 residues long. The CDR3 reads CAWSFQTGQGPQHF. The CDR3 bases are TGTGCCTGGAGTTTTCAGACAGGGCAAGGCCCCCAGCATTTT.

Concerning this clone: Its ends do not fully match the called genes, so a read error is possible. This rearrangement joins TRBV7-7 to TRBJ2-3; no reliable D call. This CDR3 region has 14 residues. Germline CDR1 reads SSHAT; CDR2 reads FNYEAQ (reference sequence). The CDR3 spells CASSLTASTDTQYF. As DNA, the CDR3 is TGTGCTAGCAGCTTAACCGCGAGCACAGATACGCAGTATTTT.

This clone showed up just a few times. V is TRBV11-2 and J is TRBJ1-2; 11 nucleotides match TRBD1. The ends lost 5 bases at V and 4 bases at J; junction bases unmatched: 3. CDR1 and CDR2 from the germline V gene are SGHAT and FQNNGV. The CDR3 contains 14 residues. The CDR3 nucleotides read TGTGCCAGCAGCCCAGGACAGGGGGCCTATGGCTACACCTTC. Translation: CASSPGQGAYGYTF.